This entry lists 28 T cell receptor beta chains sequenced from one sample in a study of Graves' ophthalmopathy and Graves' hyperthyroidism. CDR3 regions of TCR beta were amplified from RNA transcripts. The first-round RT-PCR employed HTBI primers together with the Qiagen OneStep RT-PCR kit. A multiplex PCR was then performed as the second round. Via MiXCR, TCRdb re-called the multiplex PCR reads, giving one row per CDR3 protein. The sample shows about 160,000 distinct CDR3 sequences, around two fifths of them seen only once. Sequencing input: peripheral blood. The receptor source for this set is a young man with Graves' ophthalmopathy.

There are many counts of this clonotype. The chain uses TRBV12-3 or TRBV12-4 and TRBJ2-7; 15 nucleotides align to TRBD2. This CDR3 has 16 residues. Trimming removed 0 bases from V and 7 bases from J; junction bases left unmatched: 4. This chain's CDR3 is CASSLARTSGRAEQYF. In DNA form, the CDR3 reads TGTGCCAGCAGTTTAGCCCGGACTAGCGGGAGGGCTGAGCAGTACTTC.

This clonotype was recorded many times. The chain combines TRBV12-3 or TRBV12-4 with TRBJ2-4, with D perhaps assigned TRBD1 or TRBD2 (6 bases each). This CDR3 region has 14 residues. The V end lost 3 bases, the J end lost 3 bases, and 9 bases lay between the germline ends. The CDR3 here is CASSFGGGKNIQYF. The CDR3 DNA is TGTGCCAGCAGTTTTGGAGGGGGCAAAAACATTCAGTACTTC.

This clonotype was observed a few times. This chain uses TRBV28 with TRBJ2-5; D might be TRBD1 (5 bases). With 3 bases removed from V and 5 bases from J, the gap between germline ends came to 13 bases. This CDR3 is 14 amino acids long. Germline V CDR1 and CDR2: MDHEN, SYDVKM. CDR3 nucleotides: TGTGCCAGCAGTTTTTCCCAGGGTCGGGAGACCCAGTACTTC. This codes for CASSFSQGRETQYF.

This clonotype was seen many times. This chain links TRBV7-9 with TRBJ2-7; 8 bases match TRBD1. V shed 4 bases and J 4 bases; nucleotides not matched to a gene: 6. The length of the CDR3 is 14 residues. CDR1 and CDR2 from the germline V gene are SEHNR and FQNEAQ (reference sequence). The DNA for the CDR3 is TGTGCCAGCAGCTCCCGACAGGGGTTTTACGAGCAGTACTTC. Protein: CASSSRQGFYEQYF.

The chain joins TRBV6-2 or TRBV6-3 to TRBJ1-6; TRBD1 matches at 8 bases. Germline CDR1 MNHEY, CDR2 SVGEGT. This CDR3 contains 14 residues. V lost 6 bases, J lost 6 bases, and 4 bases stayed unmatched. The CDR3 here is CASRLTGVNSPLHF. CDR3 bases: TGTGCCAGCAGGCTGACAGGGGTTAATTCACCCCTCCACTTT.

About this clonotype: A much larger clone lies one base from this, so it may be a read error. The V call is TRBV7-2, the J call TRBJ2-4; D may correspond to TRBD1 or TRBD2 (5 bases each). Trimming left V 4 bases short and J 4 bases short, with 8 bases between. Per the germline V gene, CDR1 is SGHTA and CDR2 is FQGNSA. The CDR3 has 13 residues. The CDR3, as DNA: TGTGCCAGCAGCTCGGGACGGAAAAACATTCAGTACTTC. This codes for CASSSGRKNIQYF.

This clonotype showed up just once. The rearrangement links TRBV7-2 to TRBJ2-7, with D perhaps matching TRBD1 (5 bases). This CDR3 is 14 amino acids long. Germline V lookup: CDR1 SGHTA, CDR2 FQGNSA. V lost 5 bases, J lost 4 bases, and 15 bases lay in between. CDR3 nucleotides: TGTGCCAGCAGCCCATGGAGCAGGGAATACGAGCAGTACTTC. Encoded protein: CASSPWSREYEQYF.

The chain links TRBV30 to TRBJ1-5; possibly TRBD1 for D (5 bases). The CDR3 totals 12 residues. V dropped 3 bases and J dropped 7 bases, with 10 bases sitting between them. Germline CDR1 is GTSNPN and CDR2 is SVGIG (reference sequence). CDR3 DNA sequence: TGTGCCTGGAGCTGGGGGGAGCAGCCCCAGCATTTT. Its protein is CAWSWGEQPQHF. The variable domain in full, completed from reference TRBV30 and TRBJ1-5, reads SQTIHQWPATLVQPVGSPLSLECTVEGTSNPNLYWYRQAAGRGLQLLFYSVGIGQISSEVPQNLSASRPQDRQFILSSKKLLLSDSGFYLCAWSWGEQPQHFGDGTRLSIL.

This clonotype was observed at least ten times. The V and J genes are TRBV24-1 and TRBJ1-5; a weak D match, TRBD1 (5 bases). V lost 7 bases, J lost 6 bases, and 12 bases lay in between. The CDR3 totals 13 residues. Germline values: CDR1 KGHDR, CDR2 SFDVKD. DNA for the CDR3: TGTGCCACCAGCCAGGGAGGACGTCAGCCCCAGCATTTT. It specifies CATSQGGRQPQHF.

This clonotype was seen a single time. The CDR3 nucleotides read TGCGCCAGCAGCCAAGAGGTAGGGGTTGTTTGGGATCAGCCCCAGCATTTT. It specifies CASSQEVGVVWDQPQHF. The chain employs TRBV4-1 and TRBJ1-5, with D perhaps TRBD1 (5 bases). V lost 0 bases and J 5 bases, leaving 17 bases between the germline ends. Germline V gene data show CDR1 as MGHRA and CDR2 as YSYEKL. The CDR3 sequence is 17 residues long.

This clonotype was found many times. The rearrangement links TRBV28 to TRBJ1-2; no clear D gene. V lost 6 bases to trimming and J lost 2 bases, with 7 bases between them. Germline V gene data show CDR1 as MDHEN and CDR2 as SYDVKM. The CDR3 runs to 12 residues. This CDR3 is CASSRMNYGYTF. CDR3 bases: TGTGCCAGCAGCAGGATGAACTATGGCTACACCTTC.

The rearrangement uses TRBV2 and TRBJ2-7; the D is unclear. This CDR3 has 14 amino acids. CDR1 is SNHLY, CDR2 FYNNEI, per germline. With 6 bases removed from V and 0 bases from J, the gap between germline ends came to 12 bases. CDR3 nucleotide sequence: TGTGCCAGCAGGCCTCTAGTGGCCTCCTACGAGCAGTACTTC. Its translation is CASRPLVASYEQYF. The complete variable domain, with remaining parts taken from reference TRBV2 and TRBJ2-7, reads EPEVTQTPSHQVTQMGQEVILRCVPISNHLYFYWYRQILGQKVEFLVSFYNNEISEKSEIFDDQFSVERPDGSNFTLKIRSTKLEDSAMYFCASRPLVASYEQYFGPGTRLTVT.

This clonotype was seen ten or more times. This chain uses TRBV6-4 with TRBJ1-1, with unresolved D. CDR1 MRHNA and CDR2 SNTAGT come from the germline V gene. V was pared by 2 bases and J by 4 bases, with 23 bases between. CDR3 length: 18 amino acids. In DNA form, the CDR3 reads TGTGCCAGCAGTGACAAAGATATTCGGCCAACGAGAGGCACTGAAGCTTTCTTT. As protein: CASSDKDIRPTRGTEAFF.

This clonotype was counted ten times or more. J is TRBJ2-5 and V is TRBV12-3 or TRBV12-4, with 9 bases lining up with TRBD2. J gave up 4 bases and V 1 base, and 4 bases lay outside the gene matches. The CDR3 extends over 15 amino acids. CDR3 coding DNA: TGTGCCAGCAGTTTAGGAGTTAGCGGGAGAGAGACCCAGTACTTC. Translation gives CASSLGVSGRETQYF.

This clonotype occurred many times. J is TRBJ2-7 and V is TRBV7-2, with D possibly matching TRBD1 (6 bases). Trimming shortened V by 1 base and J by 4 bases, and 8 bases separated the two germline ends. The CDR3 covers 13 residues. The germline V gene encodes CDR1 SGHTA and CDR2 FQGNSA. CDR3 sequence (DNA): TGTGCCAGCAGCTTAGAAGGGGGTTACGAGCAGTACTTC. This encodes CASSLEGGYEQYF.

The V gene is TRBV29-1, the J gene TRBJ2-5; no reliable D call. The CDR3 spans 12 residues. Germline values: CDR1 SQVTM, CDR2 ANQGSEA. V was trimmed by 7 bases and J by 0 bases, leaving 9 bases between them. CDR3 sequence: CSAGRYQETQYF. As DNA, the CDR3 is TGCAGCGCTGGACGGTACCAAGAGACCCAGTACTTC.

The chain couples TRBV19 to TRBJ2-2, with 10 bases fitting TRBD2. From germline, CDR1 is LNHDA and CDR2 SQIVND (reference sequence). The V gene end was trimmed by 5 bases and the J gene end by 3 bases; junction bases not matched to a gene: 3. CDR3 length equals 15 residues. CDR3 loop: CASSSGLADTGELFF. CDR3 nucleotides: TGTGCCAGTAGTTCTGGACTAGCGGACACCGGGGAGCTGTTTTTT.

This clonotype was found many times. The chain uses TRBV24-1 and TRBJ1-1; maybe TRBD1 (6 bases). The CDR3 is made up of 13 amino acids. V lost 7 bases to trimming and J lost 4 bases, with 12 bases between them. Germline CDR1 KGHDR, CDR2 SFDVKD. This CDR3 is CATSKGGTTEAFF. CDR3 DNA: TGTGCCACCAGCAAAGGGGGGACCACTGAAGCTTTCTTT.

This clonotype was detected ten times or more. V usage is TRBV7-9 and J usage is TRBJ1-2; 8 nucleotides agree with TRBD1. Per the germline V gene, CDR1 is SEHNR and CDR2 is FQNEAQ (reference sequence). The CDR3 extends over 17 amino acids. The J segment lost 0 bases and the V segment lost 0 bases, leaving 6 bases of the junction unmatched. The CDR3 sequence: CASSLAGQEDTNYGYTF. CDR3 sequence (DNA): TGTGCCAGCAGCTTAGCGGGACAGGAAGACACTAACTATGGCTACACCTTC. Full variable domain (missing parts from reference TRBV7-9 and TRBJ1-2): DTGVSQNPRHKITKRGQNVTFRCDPISEHNRLYWYRQTLGQGPEFLTYFQNEAQLEKSRLLSDRFSAERPKGSFSTLEIQRTEQGDSAMYLCASSLAGQEDTNYGYTFGSGTRLTVV.

The table lists this clonotype with many counts. CDR3 sequence: CASQKLRGDYGYTF. CDR3 bases: TGTGCCAGCCAAAAGTTGAGAGGGGACTATGGCTACACCTTC. The V and J genes are TRBV6-5 and TRBJ1-2; TRBD1 is a possible D gene (5 bases). Germline assignment: CDR1 MNHEY and CDR2 SVGAGI. V was clipped by 8 bases and J by 3 bases, with 16 bases between them. This CDR3 is 14 amino acids long.

This clonotype was observed many times. The junction departs from germline at one end; a sequencing error may be responsible. The rearrangement uses TRBV5-8 and TRBJ1-2; 9 bases fit TRBD1. CDR1 is SGHTS, CDR2 YDEGEE, per germline. The CDR3 runs to 17 residues. CDR3 in DNA: TGTGCCAGCAGCTTGGGGACAGGGGTGTTCGTGGCCTATGGCTACGCCTTC. Translation: CASSLGTGVFVAYGYAF.

This clonotype came up many times. V usage is TRBV28 and J usage is TRBJ1-2; possible D gene TRBD1, 6 bases. Trimming stripped 9 bases from V and 8 bases from J, with 16 bases between. The CDR3 loop spans 12 amino acids. Germline loops: CDR1 MDHEN, CDR2 SYDVKM. The CDR3 region has the DNA TGTGCCAGTGAAGGGGGGTCGCGAGGCTACACCTTC. It yields the protein CASEGGSRGYTF.

This clonotype was observed at least ten times. It is likely a read error, because the conserved phenylalanine at the end of the CDR3 is missing. The DNA is left out, because the CDR3 cannot be placed on it with certainty; the CDR3 is given as TCRdb lists it. This sequence joins TRBV27 and TRBJ1-1. The CDR3 comprises 8 residues, both ends counted. Germline V CDR1 and CDR2: MNHEY, SMNVEV (reference sequence). CDR3 region: CAISVRRY.

Ten or more counts support this clonotype. The gene calls are TRBV7-6 and TRBJ2-5, with 9 bases aligning to TRBD2. The CDR3 runs to 16 residues. Per the germline V gene, CDR1 is SGHVS and CDR2 is FNYEAQ. The V gene end was trimmed by 2 bases and the J gene end by 2 bases; junction bases not matched to a gene: 6. The CDR3 sequence: CASSLSLAGWQETQYF. CDR3 DNA: TGTGCCAGCAGCTTAAGCCTAGCGGGATGGCAAGAGACCCAGTACTTC.

This clonotype has a count of ten or more. This chain links TRBV7-2 with TRBJ2-7; D gene ambiguous. V dropped 5 bases and J dropped 2 bases, with 13 bases sitting between them. In germline, CDR1 is SGHTA, CDR2 FQGNSA. The CDR3 length is 14 residues. This CDR3 is CASSRSIAPYEQYF. CDR3 DNA: TGTGCCAGCAGCCGATCAATTGCCCCCTACGAGCAGTACTTC.

This clonotype has ten or more counts. This chain joins TRBV6-5 and TRBJ1-2, with D perhaps matching TRBD1 (5 bases). Germline assignment: CDR1 MNHEY and CDR2 SVGAGI. CDR3 size: 13 residues. V was pared by 4 bases and J by 3 bases, with 9 bases between. The DNA of the CDR3 is TGTGCCAGCAGTTGGGGCAGGGACTATGGCTACACCTTC. Its protein is CASSWGRDYGYTF.

This chain links TRBV11-2 with TRBJ2-5; D tentatively fits TRBD1 or TRBD2 (5 bases each). V lost 6 bases and J 4 bases, leaving 12 bases between the germline ends. Per germline, CDR1 SGHAT and CDR2 FQNNGV. The CDR3 is made up of 13 amino acids. The CDR3 is CASRNQGRETQYF. The CDR3 bases are TGTGCCAGCAGAAATCAGGGACGAGAGACCCAGTACTTC.

This clonotype was seen many times. The CDR3 loop is CSVEGRSGQPYTEAFF. Written as DNA, the CDR3 is TGCAGCGTTGAAGGTAGGTCCGGACAGCCGTACACTGAAGCTTTCTTT. The V call is TRBV29-1, the J call TRBJ1-1, with a tentative D call TRBD1 (6 bases). The ends were cut back, 1 base at V and 3 bases at J, with 18 bases in the middle. This CDR3 spans 16 amino acids. Germline-derived CDR1 and CDR2 are SQVTM and ANQGSEA.